A selection of T cell receptor beta chains follows, all from one sample in a study of OX40 agonist ivuxolimab in advanced cancers. Measured with immunoSEQ multiplex PCR; TCRdb has only the in-frame clones, and not every one. The sample has more than 60,000 clones, over 75% seen once; the top ten hold over 11%. The starting material was CD4+ or CD8+ T cells sorted from blood, obtained in a trial of the OX40 agonist ivuxolimab. The receptors here all came from an adult with an advanced solid tumor such as melanoma, head and neck, liver or kidney cancer. The CDR3 runs from the conserved cysteine through the conserved F or W. The D gene is left open where the match is weak. A clone size is listed for some rows: how often the clone was seen (once, few, many), or a class if it is expanded.

d_call: TRBD1
j_call: TRBJ2-1
clone_size: NA
v_call: TRBV27
cdr3_nt: TGTGCCAGCAGGGATAGAACAGGGGAGTGGAAGTACAATGAGCAGTTCTTC
cdr3_aa: CASRDRTGEWKYNEQFF

d_call: NA
j_call: TRBJ2-1
clone_size: NA
v_call: TRBV7-3
cdr3_nt: TGTGCCAGCAGCTCCTCTCGACCGAACTCCTACAATGAGCAGTTCTTC
cdr3_aa: CASSSSRPNSYNEQFF

d_call: NA
j_call: TRBJ2-2
clone_size: NA
v_call: TRBV11-2
cdr3_nt: TGTGCCAGCAGCTCGCCAAGCCTCTCTACCGGGGAGCTGTTTTTT
cdr3_aa: CASSSPSLSTGELFF

d_call: NA
j_call: TRBJ2-5
clone_size: once
v_call: TRBV5-1
cdr3_nt: TGCGCCAGCAGCTTGTTAAGGAGCGTCAGCGTCGAGACCCAGTACTTC
cdr3_aa: CASSLLRSVSVETQYF

d_call: NA
j_call: TRBJ2-7
clone_size: once
v_call: TRBV29-1
cdr3_nt: TGCAGCGTTGTGGTTACAGATTCCTCCTACGAGCAGTACTTC
cdr3_aa: CSVVVTDSSYEQYF

d_call: NA
j_call: TRBJ2-4
clone_size: NA
v_call: TRBV28
cdr3_nt: TGTGCCAGCAGTTACAGCTTACTAGCCAAAAACATTCAGTACTTC
cdr3_aa: CASSYSLLAKNIQYF

d_call: TRBD2
j_call: TRBJ2-1
clone_size: NA
v_call: TRBV5-6
cdr3_nt: TGTGCCAGCAGCTTGATGGAGCGGGGGTACAATGAGCAGTTCTTC
cdr3_aa: CASSLMERGYNEQFF

d_call: NA
j_call: TRBJ2-3
clone_size: NA
v_call: TRBV7-9
cdr3_nt: TGTGCCAGCAGCTTGGGATCAGGGGTAGGGTCAGATACGCAGTATTTT
cdr3_aa: CASSLGSGVGSDTQYF

d_call: NA
j_call: TRBJ2-7
clone_size: NA
v_call: TRBV5-4
cdr3_nt: TGTGCCAGCAGCCTCCCGGAAGCGGGCCACCACGAGCAGTACTTC
cdr3_aa: CASSLPEAGHHEQYF

d_call: NA
j_call: TRBJ1-2
clone_size: few
v_call: TRBV5-6
cdr3_nt: TGTGCCAGCAGCAAGCGGTGGTCCAACGTGGATGGCTACACCTTC
cdr3_aa: CASSKRWSNVDGYTF

d_call: NA
j_call: TRBJ2-7
clone_size: NA
v_call: TRBV6-5
cdr3_nt: TGTGCCAGCAGTTATGGTTTAGGTTCTTACGAGCAGTACTTC
cdr3_aa: CASSYGLGSYEQYF

d_call: NA
j_call: TRBJ1-5
clone_size: NA
v_call: TRBV2
cdr3_nt: TGTGCCAGCAGGGTTGATAATCAGCCCCAGCATTTT
cdr3_aa: CASRVDNQPQHF

d_call: TRBD1
j_call: TRBJ2-7
clone_size: NA
v_call: TRBV27
cdr3_nt: TGTGCCAGCAGTATCCGGGACAGGCGGTACGAGCAGTACTTC
cdr3_aa: CASSIRDRRYEQYF

d_call: TRBD1
j_call: TRBJ2-7
clone_size: NA
v_call: TRBV4-1
cdr3_nt: TGCGCCAGCAGCCAAGGGGACAGGACCTACGAGCAGTACTTC
cdr3_aa: CASSQGDRTYEQYF

d_call: TRBD2
j_call: TRBJ2-5
clone_size: NA
v_call: TRBV13
cdr3_nt: TGTGCCAGCAGCTCTCCTAGCGGGAGGTATCCGGAGACCCAGTACTTC
cdr3_aa: CASSSPSGRYPETQYF

d_call: NA
j_call: TRBJ1-1
clone_size: NA
v_call: TRBV7-9
cdr3_nt: TGTGCCAGCAGCTTCTGGGTTGGTACTGAAGCTTTCTTT
cdr3_aa: CASSFWVGTEAFF

d_call: NA
j_call: TRBJ1-1
clone_size: NA
v_call: TRBV4-1
cdr3_nt: TGCGCCAGCAGCCAAGAGAGGGGGATCAGCACTGAAGCTTTCTTT
cdr3_aa: CASSQERGISTEAFF

d_call: NA
j_call: TRBJ2-5
clone_size: NA
v_call: TRBV28
cdr3_nt: TGTGCCAGCAGTCCAAGACAGGACAAAGCCAGGGAGACCCAGTACTTC
cdr3_aa: CASSPRQDKARETQYF

d_call: NA
j_call: TRBJ2-7
clone_size: NA
v_call: TRBV19
cdr3_nt: TGTGCCAGTAGTATTGGCAGTAGTTTTGTGGGCGAGCAGTACTTC
cdr3_aa: CASSIGSSFVGEQYF

d_call: TRBD2
j_call: TRBJ2-3
clone_size: NA
v_call: TRBV28
cdr3_nt: TGTGCCAGCAGTTTTGGGACTAGCGGGAGTGCAGATACGCAGTATTTT
cdr3_aa: CASSFGTSGSADTQYF

d_call: NA
j_call: TRBJ1-1
clone_size: NA
v_call: TRBV19
cdr3_nt: TGTGCCAGTAATTCGGGGGCCACTGAAGCTTTCTTT
cdr3_aa: CASNSGATEAFF

d_call: NA
j_call: TRBJ2-1
clone_size: NA
v_call: TRBV19
cdr3_nt: TGTGCCAGTAGTAGTGGCAGCTCCTACAATGAGCAGTTCTTC
cdr3_aa: CASSSGSSYNEQFF

d_call: TRBD2
j_call: TRBJ2-7
clone_size: NA
v_call: TRBV19
cdr3_nt: TGTGCCAGTAGTATTGCGGCGGGGGGATCCTACGAGCAGTACTTC
cdr3_aa: CASSIAAGGSYEQYF

d_call: NA
j_call: TRBJ1-1
clone_size: NA
v_call: TRBV7-9
cdr3_nt: TGTGCCAGCAGCTTAGCGCGTCGGGGGGGCACTGAAGCTTTCTTT
cdr3_aa: CASSLARRGGTEAFF

d_call: NA
j_call: TRBJ2-4
clone_size: NA
v_call: TRBV6-5
cdr3_nt: TGTGCCAGCAGTTCAGTAGCCAAAAACATTCAGTACTTC
cdr3_aa: CASSSVAKNIQYF

d_call: NA
j_call: TRBJ2-7
clone_size: once
v_call: TRBV30
cdr3_nt: TGTGCCTGGACTCCGGGGGTCGCCTACGAGCAGTACTTC
cdr3_aa: CAWTPGVAYEQYF

d_call: NA
j_call: TRBJ1-4
clone_size: NA
v_call: TRBV7-9
cdr3_nt: TGTGCTTCTTCGGGAGCGTACGCTAATGAAAAACTGTTTTTT
cdr3_aa: CASSGAYANEKLFF

d_call: NA
j_call: TRBJ1-1
clone_size: NA
v_call: TRBV19
cdr3_nt: TGTGCCAGTAGTATGACAGGTCTGGCCAACACTGAAGCTTTCTTT
cdr3_aa: CASSMTGLANTEAFF

d_call: TRBD2
j_call: TRBJ2-3
clone_size: NA
v_call: TRBV4-2
cdr3_nt: TGTGCCAGCAGCCAAGGTCGGTCCAGCGGGGGGGCCACAGATACGCAGTATTTT
cdr3_aa: CASSQGRSSGGATDTQYF

d_call: NA
j_call: TRBJ2-5
clone_size: NA
v_call: TRBV11-2
cdr3_nt: TGTGCCAGCAGCTTAGTAAACAACGGAGAGACCCAGTACTTC
cdr3_aa: CASSLVNNGETQYF

d_call: TRBD1
j_call: TRBJ1-4
clone_size: NA
v_call: TRBV9
cdr3_nt: TGTGCCAGCAGCGCCACAGGGGGTTCTAATGAAAAACTGTTTTTT
cdr3_aa: CASSATGGSNEKLFF

d_call: TRBD2
j_call: TRBJ2-1
clone_size: NA
v_call: TRBV7-9
cdr3_nt: TGTGCCAGCAGCCCCGGACTAGCGGGGGGGCGGGATGAGCAGTTCTTC
cdr3_aa: CASSPGLAGGRDEQFF

d_call: NA
j_call: TRBJ2-7
clone_size: NA
v_call: TRBV4-2
cdr3_nt: TGTGCCAGCAGCCAAGATTTTCAGGGGCTAAGCGAGCAGTACTTC
cdr3_aa: CASSQDFQGLSEQYF

d_call: NA
j_call: TRBJ2-7
clone_size: NA
v_call: TRBV5-6
cdr3_nt: TGTGCCAGCAACAAGGTCTCGTTCTACGAGCAGTACTTC
cdr3_aa: CASNKVSFYEQYF

d_call: NA
j_call: TRBJ1-4
clone_size: NA
v_call: TRBV5-1
cdr3_nt: TGCGCCAGCAGCTACTCAGGGGTTGCAACTAATGAAAAACTGTTTTTT
cdr3_aa: CASSYSGVATNEKLFF

d_call: TRBD1
j_call: TRBJ2-7
clone_size: NA
v_call: TRBV5-1
cdr3_nt: TGCGCCAGCAGCTTAGTGTCGACAGGGGAGTTCTACGAGCAGTACTTC
cdr3_aa: CASSLVSTGEFYEQYF

d_call: NA
j_call: TRBJ1-4
clone_size: NA
v_call: TRBV14
cdr3_nt: TGTGCCAGCAGCCAGGGACCCAGGACCGGGGATGAAAAACTGTTTTTT
cdr3_aa: CASSQGPRTGDEKLFF

d_call: NA
j_call: TRBJ2-1
clone_size: NA
v_call: TRBV19
cdr3_nt: TGTGCCAGTAGAGCCGGTAGCTCCTACAATGAGCAGTTCTTC
cdr3_aa: CASRAGSSYNEQFF

d_call: NA
j_call: TRBJ1-1
clone_size: NA
v_call: TRBV28
cdr3_nt: TGTGCCAGCAGTCCCAGGACAAACCCTGAAGCTTTCTTT
cdr3_aa: CASSPRTNPEAFF

d_call: NA
j_call: TRBJ2-2
clone_size: NA
v_call: TRBV30
cdr3_nt: TGTGCCTGGAGTGTAGGGCGCGGGCCGAACACCGGGGAGCTGTTTTTT
cdr3_aa: CAWSVGRGPNTGELFF

d_call: NA
j_call: TRBJ2-1
clone_size: NA
v_call: TRBV7-3
cdr3_nt: TGTGCCAGCAGCCCTCAGGGACTTACCAATGAGCAGTTCTTC
cdr3_aa: CASSPQGLTNEQFF

d_call: TRBD1
j_call: TRBJ1-4
clone_size: NA
v_call: TRBV19
cdr3_nt: TGTGCCAGTAGTAGTTGGGACAGTAATGAAAAACTGTTTTTT
cdr3_aa: CASSSWDSNEKLFF

d_call: NA
j_call: TRBJ1-5
clone_size: NA
v_call: TRBV5-8
cdr3_nt: TGTGCCAGCAGCGCCAATCAGCCCCAGCATTTT
cdr3_aa: CASSANQPQHF

d_call: TRBD2
j_call: TRBJ2-7
clone_size: NA
v_call: TRBV4-1
cdr3_nt: TGCGCCAGCAGCCAAGTGGATAGCGGGAGTTACGAGCAGTACTTC
cdr3_aa: CASSQVDSGSYEQYF

d_call: NA
j_call: TRBJ2-3
clone_size: NA
v_call: TRBV7-3
cdr3_nt: TGTGCCAGCAGCTTAAGCAGAACAGATACGCAGTATTTT
cdr3_aa: CASSLSRTDTQYF

d_call: NA
j_call: TRBJ1-2
clone_size: NA
v_call: TRBV11-2
cdr3_nt: TGTGCCAGCAGCTTAAGGACTGACTGGGGCTACACCTTC
cdr3_aa: CASSLRTDWGYTF

d_call: NA
j_call: TRBJ2-1
clone_size: once
v_call: TRBV6-1
cdr3_nt: TGTGCCGGCCGCAAAAGCTCCTACAATGAGCAGTTCTTC
cdr3_aa: CAGRKSSYNEQFF

d_call: TRBD2
j_call: TRBJ2-3
clone_size: NA
v_call: TRBV27
cdr3_nt: TGTGCCAGCAGTCACGGACTAGCGGGGGGGCCAGATACGCAGTATTTT
cdr3_aa: CASSHGLAGGPDTQYF

d_call: NA
j_call: TRBJ1-2
clone_size: NA
v_call: TRBV7-9
cdr3_nt: TGTGCCAGCGGTGGGAGCGGGTATGGCTACACCTTC
cdr3_aa: CASGGSGYGYTF

d_call: NA
j_call: TRBJ1-4
clone_size: NA
v_call: TRBV6-5
cdr3_nt: TGTGCCAGCAGTTATTTCTCAACTAATGAAAAACTGTTTTTT
cdr3_aa: CASSYFSTNEKLFF

d_call: NA
j_call: TRBJ2-3
clone_size: NA
v_call: TRBV19
cdr3_nt: TGTGCCAGTAGTCTGACTAGCACAGATACGCAGTATTTT
cdr3_aa: CASSLTSTDTQYF

d_call: TRBD1
j_call: TRBJ2-6
clone_size: NA
v_call: TRBV2
cdr3_nt: TGTGCAGGGGCTCAGAAGGGGGCCGGGGCCAACGTCCTGACTTTC
cdr3_aa: CAGAQKGAGANVLTF

d_call: NA
j_call: TRBJ2-7
clone_size: NA
v_call: TRBV19
cdr3_nt: TGTGCCAGTAGCCCTTTGTTATCGGTCGAGCAGTACTTC
cdr3_aa: CASSPLLSVEQYF